This T cell receptor beta chain was observed in a study of radiation and T cells in renal cell carcinoma. Findings and limits, study-wide: From baseline, blood top tumor clonotypes peaked at 2 weeks post-radiation.

The CDR3 covers 14 residues. Germline loops: CDR1 SGHRS, CDR2 YFSETQ. With V trimmed by 4 bases and J by 1 base, 3 bases remained unmatched. Repertoires were generated with immunoSEQ multiplex PCR, while TCRdb's copy carries only in-frame clones and drops some. The table records about 170,000 clones, 88% of them present only once. Details on this clone: Its cognate antigen is unknown.

Time point here: blood 4 weeks post-SBRT, at nephrectomy. The treatment: 15 Gy SBRT to primary tumor, nephrectomy 4 weeks later. Nephrectomy followed 15 Gy stereotactic body radiation by 4 weeks. Serial blood draws occurred at baseline and 2 and 4 weeks post-SBRT. The sequenced sample was blood, obtained from a patient whose treatment included radiotherapy and nephrectomy. V is TRBV5-1 and J is TRBJ2-3, with 7 nucleotides matching TRBD2. The TCR was taken from a woman between 45 and 65 years old with renal cell carcinoma. The CDR3 region is CASSQTSGTDTQYF. The CDR3 coding sequence is TGCGCCAGCAGCCAAACTAGCGGCACAGATACGCAGTATTTT.